These T cell receptor beta chains were read from a single sample in a study of blood T cells in healthy people across ages. TCRdb called the 5' RACE reads again in MiXCR, with one record for every CDR3 protein. The sample consists of hundreds of thousands of distinct CDR3 sequences, about half of them appearing once. The sequenced sample consisted of blood. The receptors were sampled from a woman aged 55-70 years in good health. The CDR3 runs from the conserved cysteine through the conserved F or W. Each record gives: clone size, D gene, V gene, J gene, CDR3 DNA, CDR3 protein. D genes are given only for firm matches. Clone size, where shown, is once, few, many, or a class for clones that have expanded.

>few|-|TRBV13|TRBJ2-7
TGTGCCAGCAGCTCCGGACGGACCTACGAGCAGTACTTC
CASSSGRTYEQYF
>-|-|TRBV6-6|TRBJ1-1
TGTGCCAGCAGTTACTCTGTAGGGTGGAACACTGAAGCTTTCTTT
CASSYSVGWNTEAFF
>-|-|TRBV12-3/TRBV12-4|TRBJ2-5
TGTGCCAGCAGACCCGGGACTGAGGAGCCCGCTGAGCAGTACTTC
CASRPGTEEPAEQYF
>-|TRBD2|TRBV7-6|TRBJ2-3
TGTGCCAGCAGCTTAGGGGGGGGAAGGGGCACAGATACGCAGTATTTT
CASSLGGGRGTDTQYF
>-|-|TRBV28|TRBJ2-2
TGTGCCAGCAGAAAGGGACGAGCGAACACCGGGGAGCTGTTTTTT
CASRKGRANTGELFF
>few|TRBD1|TRBV7-2|TRBJ2-4
TGTGCCAGCAGCCTAGGACAGGGAATAGCCAAAAACATTCAGTACTTC
CASSLGQGIAKNIQYF
>-|-|TRBV28|TRBJ2-4
TGTGCCAGCAGTTTATCCCTGGGGTTGGAGGCCAAAAACATTCAGTACTTC
CASSLSLGLEAKNIQYF
>-|-|TRBV7-9|TRBJ2-7
TGTGCCAGCAGCCATAGTACAGGGAAAGTGGACTACGAGCAGTACTTC
CASSHSTGKVDYEQYF
>few|TRBD1|TRBV4-3|TRBJ2-3
TGCGCCAGCAGCCACGGGACAGGGGCCGGTGTGCGGGATACGCAGTATTTT
CASSHGTGAGVRDTQYF
>-|TRBD1|TRBV6-1|TRBJ2-5
TGTGCCAGCAGTTGGACAGGGACCCAAGAGACCCAGTACTTC
CASSWTGTQETQYF
>many|TRBD1|TRBV29-1|TRBJ2-3
TGCAGCGGACAGGGGGCATCAGATACGCAGTATTTT
CSGQGASDTQYF
>-|TRBD1|TRBV11-2|TRBJ2-7
TGTGCCAGCAGCTTAGAGGGGAGACAGGGGGCCTACGAGCAGTACTTC
CASSLEGRQGAYEQYF
>once|TRBD1|TRBV20-1|TRBJ1-1
TGCAGTGCTAGACAGGGGGCTCTTCTGAGCACTGAAGCTTTCTTT
CSARQGALLSTEAFF
>once|TRBD2|TRBV10-3|TRBJ2-1
TGTGCCACCGCCACCCCCAACGGGGGGAAGTCGAATGAGCAGTTCTTC
CATATPNGGKSNEQFF
>-|-|TRBV30|TRBJ2-7
TGTGCCTGGAGTCCGGCGTTGACCTACGAGCAGTACTTC
CAWSPALTYEQYF
>-|-|TRBV14|TRBJ2-5
TGTGCCAGCAGCCAAGGAGCATTGCAGTACTTC
CASSQGALQYF
>few|TRBD2|TRBV9|TRBJ2-3
TGTGCCAGCAGCGGTAGCGGGAAAAACACAGATACGCAGTATTTT
CASSGSGKNTDTQYF
>-|-|TRBV28|TRBJ2-7
TGTGCCAGCATCGACTATCTCTCCTACGAGCAGTACTTC
CASIDYLSYEQYF
>few|-|TRBV28|TRBJ2-7
TGTGCCAGCAGTAGCGCGGGATTCCCATTCTACGAGCAGTACTTC
CASSSAGFPFYEQYF
>many|-|TRBV7-2|TRBJ2-5
TGTGCCAGCAGTTCACGTACCCAAGAGACCCAGTACTTC
CASSSRTQETQYF
>-|-|TRBV9|TRBJ2-1
TGTGCCAGCAGCGTATGGGCCACGCAATACAATGAGCAGTTCTTC
CASSVWATQYNEQFF
>many|TRBD1|TRBV4-3|TRBJ2-1
TGCGCCAGCAGCCAAGATCCTCTCGGGACAGCCAATGAGCAGTTCTTC
CASSQDPLGTANEQFF
>few|TRBD1|TRBV6-5|TRBJ1-2
TGTGCCAGCAGTGCCCGACAGGGTGGAGGCTACACCTTC
CASSARQGGGYTF
>-|TRBD1|TRBV5-1|TRBJ2-5
TGCGCCAGCAGCTTCGGACAGGGTAAAGAGACCCAGTACTTC
CASSFGQGKETQYF
>-|-|TRBV20-1|TRBJ1-1
TGCAGTGCTAGCCTCCGGGGAGGGAGCACTGAAGCTTTCTTT
CSASLRGGSTEAFF
>few|-|TRBV7-3|TRBJ1-1
TGTGCCAGCAGCTTAGCCCGAGACGCTGAAGCTTTCTTT
CASSLARDAEAFF
>few|TRBD1|TRBV5-1|TRBJ2-5
TGCGCCAGCGCACACGGGACAGGACAAGAGACCCAGTACTTC
CASAHGTGQETQYF
>-|TRBD2|TRBV7-2|TRBJ2-3
TGTGCCAGCCGGAGGGGCGGGGGAAGAGCAGATACGCAGTATTTT
CASRRGGGRADTQYF
>many|TRBD2|TRBV7-3|TRBJ2-1
TGTGCCAGCAGCAACGGGAGGGCCGTTGCAGATGAGCAGTTCTTC
CASSNGRAVADEQFF
>-|-|TRBV27|TRBJ2-7
TGTGCCAGCAGTAAGGCTAGGAGGGGCAGCGAGCAGTACTTC
CASSKARRGSEQYF
>few|TRBD2|TRBV11-2|TRBJ2-3
TGTGCCAGCAGCTTAGAACTAGCGGGACGGGGAGATACGCAGTATTTT
CASSLELAGRGDTQYF
>-|-|TRBV4-3|TRBJ1-2
TGCGCCAGCAGCCAAGATCTGTCAGGGGCCTCAACTAGGGGTGGCTACACCTTC
CASSQDLSGASTRGGYTF
>-|-|TRBV7-3|TRBJ2-5
TGTGCCAGCAGCGTAGGGGACGGCAACAATGAGCAGTACTTC
CASSVGDGNNEQYF
>-|-|TRBV5-1|TRBJ2-1
TGCGCCAGCAGCTCACCCGGCGGGCGTTACAATGAGCAGTTCTTC
CASSSPGGRYNEQFF
>once|TRBD1|TRBV9|TRBJ1-1
TGTGCCAGCAGCTCCTGGGACAGGGAGACTGAAGCTTTCTTT
CASSSWDRETEAFF
>few|-|TRBV7-9|TRBJ2-4
TGTGCCAGCAGCTTAGGCGTTCTTGACAAAAACATTCAGTACTTC
CASSLGVLDKNIQYF
>few|TRBD1|TRBV2|TRBJ1-2
TGTGCCAGCAGTGAAAGACAGGGCAACGGCTACACCTTC
CASSERQGNGYTF
>-|TRBD2|TRBV7-9|TRBJ2-3
TGTGCCAGCAGCTTAACGGGACTACAGTATTTT
CASSLTGLQYF
>-|-|TRBV18|TRBJ1-2
TGTGCCAGCTCACCACAGGATGACTATGGCTACACCTTC
CASSPQDDYGYTF
>few|-|TRBV7-2|TRBJ2-3
TGTGCCAGCAGCGTGCCGCTAGCAGATACGCAGTATTTT
CASSVPLADTQYF
>-|-|TRBV12-3/TRBV12-4|TRBJ1-4
TGTGCCAGCAGTTTAGAGCTGGGAACTAATGAAAAACTGTTTTTT
CASSLELGTNEKLFF
>-|-|TRBV20-1|TRBJ2-7
TGCAGTGCTAGTGAGCCCAAGGCCTACGAGCAGTACTTC
CSASEPKAYEQYF
>many|TRBD2|TRBV12-3/TRBV12-4|TRBJ2-1
TGTGCCAGCAGTGCCGGGACTAGCGGCTACAATGAGCAGTTCTTC
CASSAGTSGYNEQFF
>once|-|TRBV11-2|TRBJ1-4
TGTGCCAGCAGCTTGTCTCATGAAAAACTGTTTTTT
CASSLSHEKLFF
>-|-|TRBV5-1|TRBJ2-7
TGCGCCAGCAGCTTGGGACCTTCGGGGCAGGCCCCCTACGAGCAGTACTTC
CASSLGPSGQAPYEQYF
>few|-|TRBV11-2|TRBJ2-5
TGTGCCAGCAGCTTAGAGCCGGAAGGTGAGCAGTACTTC
CASSLEPEGEQYF
>few|-|TRBV20-1|TRBJ2-3
TGCAGTGCTAGAGCCCCAGGGCGCGGCACAGATACGCAGTATTTT
CSARAPGRGTDTQYF
>-|-|TRBV7-9|TRBJ2-1
TGTGCCAGCAGCTTAAAAACAGGGAAGAGGAATGAGCAGTTCTTC
CASSLKTGKRNEQFF
>-|-|TRBV7-3|TRBJ2-1
TGTGCCAGCAGCTTAAATTCCTACAATGAGCAGTTCTTC
CASSLNSYNEQFF
>many|-|TRBV27|TRBJ2-6
TGTGCCAGCAGTACGTTTAATACCAACGTCCTGACTTTC
CASSTFNTNVLTF
>many|TRBD2|TRBV20-1|TRBJ2-7
TGCAGTGCTAGAGATGGGGGGCCGGGGGGGGCCTCCTACGAGCAGTACTTC
CSARDGGPGGASYEQYF
>many|-|TRBV25-1|TRBJ1-5
TGTGCCAGCAGTGATGGGCGACAGCCCCAGCATTTT
CASSDGRQPQHF
>-|-|TRBV7-9|TRBJ2-1
TGTGCCAGCAGCTTAAGGCGGGGCCTTTACAATGAGCAGTTCTTC
CASSLRRGLYNEQFF
>few|TRBD2|TRBV4-2|TRBJ2-7
TGTGCCAGCAGCCAAGATCTCAGAGCGGGAGGGCACTACGAGCAGTACTTC
CASSQDLRAGGHYEQYF
>few|TRBD1|TRBV5-1|TRBJ1-6
TGCGCCAGCAGCTCTTCGACGACAGGGGATTCACCCCTCCACTTT
CASSSSTTGDSPLHF
>-|-|TRBV7-8|TRBJ2-5
TGTGCCAGCAGCTTAATTTTATCGGAGTCCCAAGAGACCCAGTACTTC
CASSLILSESQETQYF
>-|-|TRBV4-3|TRBJ1-5
TGCGCCAGCAGCAAGGGTCCAGTCGGCGAAAATAATCAGCCCCAGCATTTT
CASSKGPVGENNQPQHF
>-|-|TRBV5-1|TRBJ2-7
TGCGCCAGCAGCCCCCGCGGGGGCCTCTACGAGCAGTACTTC
CASSPRGGLYEQYF
>many|-|TRBV2|TRBJ2-7
TGTGCCAGCAGCGGGGGATCCTACGAGCAGTACTTC
CASSGGSYEQYF
>-|-|TRBV4-3|TRBJ2-1
TGCGCCAGCAGCCAAGTTAGGCTAGTCTTCAGTGAGCAGTTCTTC
CASSQVRLVFSEQFF